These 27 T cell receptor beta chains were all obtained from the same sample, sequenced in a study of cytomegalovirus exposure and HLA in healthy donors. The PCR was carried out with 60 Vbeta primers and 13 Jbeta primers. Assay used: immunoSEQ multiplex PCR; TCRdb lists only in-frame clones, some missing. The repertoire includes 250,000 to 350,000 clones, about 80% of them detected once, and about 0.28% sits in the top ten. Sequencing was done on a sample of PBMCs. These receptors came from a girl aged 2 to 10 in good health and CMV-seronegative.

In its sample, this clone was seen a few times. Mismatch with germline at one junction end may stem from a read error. This CDR3 is CSSGGYGYTF. The DNA for the CDR3 is TGTTCCAGCGGCGGATATGGCTACACCTTC. This chain uses TRBV7-9 with TRBJ1-2; no firm D call. The CDR3 is 10 amino acids. Germline V gives CDR1 SEHNR, CDR2 FQNEAQ (reference sequence).

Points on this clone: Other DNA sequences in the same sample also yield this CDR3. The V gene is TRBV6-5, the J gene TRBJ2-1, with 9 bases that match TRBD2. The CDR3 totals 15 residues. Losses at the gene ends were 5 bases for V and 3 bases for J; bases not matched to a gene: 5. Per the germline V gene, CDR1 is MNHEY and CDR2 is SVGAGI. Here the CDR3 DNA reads TGTGCCAGCAGTCTACTAGCGGGTAGCTACAATGAGCAGTTCTTC. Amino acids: CASSLLAGSYNEQFF.

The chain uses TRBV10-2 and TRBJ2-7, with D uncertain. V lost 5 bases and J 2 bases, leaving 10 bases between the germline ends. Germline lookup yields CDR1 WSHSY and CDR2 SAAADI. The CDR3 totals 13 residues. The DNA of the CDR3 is TGCGCCAGCAGTTACGGGTTCGCCTACGAGCAGTACTTC. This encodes CASSYGFAYEQYF.

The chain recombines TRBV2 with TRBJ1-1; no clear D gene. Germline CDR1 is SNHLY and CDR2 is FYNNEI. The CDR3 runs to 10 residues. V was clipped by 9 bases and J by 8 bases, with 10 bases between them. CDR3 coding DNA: TGTGCCAGACGGGTCTCGGAAGCTTTCTTT. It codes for CARRVSEAFF. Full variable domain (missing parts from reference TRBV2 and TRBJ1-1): EPEVTQTPSHQVTQMGQEVILRCVPISNHLYFYWYRQILGQKVEFLVSFYNNEISEKSEIFDDQFSVERPDGSNFTLKIRSTKLEDSAMYFCARRVSEAFFGQGTRLTVV.

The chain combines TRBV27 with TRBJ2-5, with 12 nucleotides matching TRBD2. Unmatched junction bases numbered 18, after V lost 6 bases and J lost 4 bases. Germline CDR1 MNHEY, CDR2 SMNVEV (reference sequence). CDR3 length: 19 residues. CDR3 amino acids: CASRPSSASGRAAGETQYF. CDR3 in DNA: TGTGCCAGCAGGCCCTCCTCAGCTAGCGGGAGGGCCGCAGGAGAGACCCAGTACTTC.

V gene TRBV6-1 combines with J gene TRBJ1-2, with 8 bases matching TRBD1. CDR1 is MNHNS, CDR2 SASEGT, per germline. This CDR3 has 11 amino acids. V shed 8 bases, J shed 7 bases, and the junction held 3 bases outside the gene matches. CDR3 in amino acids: CASDRGLGYTF. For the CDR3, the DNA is TGTGCCAGCGACAGGGGTCTTGGCTACACCTTC.

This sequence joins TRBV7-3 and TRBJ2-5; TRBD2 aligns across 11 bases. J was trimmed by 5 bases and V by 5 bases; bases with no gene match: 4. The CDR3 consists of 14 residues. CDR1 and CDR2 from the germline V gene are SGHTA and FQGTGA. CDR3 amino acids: CASSLSGGDETQYF. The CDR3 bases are TGTGCCAGCAGCCTTAGCGGGGGGGACGAGACCCAGTACTTC.

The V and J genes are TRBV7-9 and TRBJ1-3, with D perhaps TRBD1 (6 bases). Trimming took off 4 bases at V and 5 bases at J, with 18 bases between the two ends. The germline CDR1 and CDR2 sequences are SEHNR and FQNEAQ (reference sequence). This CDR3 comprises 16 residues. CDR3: CASSSYRVIWRNTIYF. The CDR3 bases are TGTGCCAGCAGCTCCTACAGGGTTATCTGGAGAAACACCATATATTTT.

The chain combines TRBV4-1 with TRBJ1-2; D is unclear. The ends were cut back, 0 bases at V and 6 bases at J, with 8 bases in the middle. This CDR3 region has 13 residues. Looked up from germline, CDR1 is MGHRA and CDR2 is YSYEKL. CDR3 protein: CASSQENRDGYTF. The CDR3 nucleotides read TGCGCCAGCAGCCAAGAGAATAGAGATGGCTACACCTTC.

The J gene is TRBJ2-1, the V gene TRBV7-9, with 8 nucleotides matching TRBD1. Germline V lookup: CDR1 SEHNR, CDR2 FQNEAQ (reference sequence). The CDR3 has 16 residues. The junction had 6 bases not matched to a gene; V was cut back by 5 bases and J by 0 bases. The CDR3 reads CASSPYRGDSYNEQFF. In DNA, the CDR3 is TGTGCCAGCAGCCCATACAGGGGGGACTCCTACAATGAGCAGTTCTTC.

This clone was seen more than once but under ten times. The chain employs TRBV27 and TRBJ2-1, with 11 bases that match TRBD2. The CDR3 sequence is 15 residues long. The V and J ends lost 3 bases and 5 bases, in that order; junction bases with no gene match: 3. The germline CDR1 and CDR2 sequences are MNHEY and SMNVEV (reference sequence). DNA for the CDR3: TGTGCCAGCAGTTTTCCGGGACTAGCGGACAATGAGCAGTTCTTC. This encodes CASSFPGLADNEQFF.

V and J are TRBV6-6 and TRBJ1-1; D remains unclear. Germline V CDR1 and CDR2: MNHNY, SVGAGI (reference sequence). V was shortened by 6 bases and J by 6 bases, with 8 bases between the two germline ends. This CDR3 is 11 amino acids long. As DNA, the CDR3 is TGTGCCAGCAGACGGAGCGCTGAAGCTTTCTTT. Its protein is CASRRSAEAFF.

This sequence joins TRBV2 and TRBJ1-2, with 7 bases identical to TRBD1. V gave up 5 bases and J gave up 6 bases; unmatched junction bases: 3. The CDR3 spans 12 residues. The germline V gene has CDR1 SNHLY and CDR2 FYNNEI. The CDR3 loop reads CASSYRGDGYTF. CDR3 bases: TGTGCCAGCAGTTACAGGGGAGATGGCTACACCTTC.

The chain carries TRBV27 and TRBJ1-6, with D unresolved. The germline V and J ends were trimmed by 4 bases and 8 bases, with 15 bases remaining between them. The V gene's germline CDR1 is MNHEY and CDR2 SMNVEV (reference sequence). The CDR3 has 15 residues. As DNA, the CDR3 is TGTGCCAGCAGTTACGGAAGACTCCTAGATTCACCCCTCCACTTT. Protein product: CASSYGRLLDSPLHF.

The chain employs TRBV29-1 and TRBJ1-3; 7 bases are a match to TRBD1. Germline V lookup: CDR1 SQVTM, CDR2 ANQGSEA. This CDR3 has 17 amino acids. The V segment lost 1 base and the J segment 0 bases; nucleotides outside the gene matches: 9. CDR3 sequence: CSVEVRGERSSGNTIYF. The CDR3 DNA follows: TGCAGCGTTGAAGTCAGGGGGGAAAGGAGCTCTGGAAACACCATATATTTT.

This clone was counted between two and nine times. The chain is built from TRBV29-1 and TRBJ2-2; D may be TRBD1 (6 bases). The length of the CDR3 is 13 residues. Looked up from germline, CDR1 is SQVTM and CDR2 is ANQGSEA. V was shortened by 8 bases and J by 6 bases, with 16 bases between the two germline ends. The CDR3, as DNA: TGCAGCACGACACAGGGTTTTCCCGGGGAGCTGTTTTTT. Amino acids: CSTTQGFPGELFF.

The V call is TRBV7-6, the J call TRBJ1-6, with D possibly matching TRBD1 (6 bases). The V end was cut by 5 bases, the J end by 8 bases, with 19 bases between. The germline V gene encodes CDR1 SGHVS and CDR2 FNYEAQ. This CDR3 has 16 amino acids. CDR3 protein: CASSPWGPPLHSPLHF. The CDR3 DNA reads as TGTGCCAGCAGCCCCTGGGGGCCCCCCTTACATTCACCCCTCCACTTT.

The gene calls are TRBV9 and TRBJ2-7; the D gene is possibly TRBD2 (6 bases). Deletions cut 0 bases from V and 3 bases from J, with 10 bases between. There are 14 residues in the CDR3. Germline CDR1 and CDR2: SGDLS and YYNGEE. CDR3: CASSVEAGSYEQYF. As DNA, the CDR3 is TGTGCCAGCAGCGTAGAGGCGGGGAGCTACGAGCAGTACTTC. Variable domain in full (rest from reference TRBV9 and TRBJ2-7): DSGVTQTPKHLITATGQRVTLRCSPRSGDLSVYWYQQSLDQGLQFLIQYYNGEERAKGNILERFSAQQFPDLHSELNLSSLELGDSALYFCASSVEAGSYEQYFGPGTRLTVT.

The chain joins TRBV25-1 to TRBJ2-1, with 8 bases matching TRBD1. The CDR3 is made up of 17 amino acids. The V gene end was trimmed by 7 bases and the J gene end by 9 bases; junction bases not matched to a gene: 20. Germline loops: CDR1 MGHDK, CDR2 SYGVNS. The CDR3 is CASNMPPPGQGAGEQFF. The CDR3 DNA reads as TGTGCCAGCAACATGCCGCCGCCCGGACAGGGAGCAGGTGAGCAGTTCTTC.

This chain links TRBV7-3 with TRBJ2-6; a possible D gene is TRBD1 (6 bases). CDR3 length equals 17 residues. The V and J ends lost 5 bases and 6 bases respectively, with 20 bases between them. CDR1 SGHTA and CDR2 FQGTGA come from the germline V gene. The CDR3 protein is CASSPPRQAMEANVLTF. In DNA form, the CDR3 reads TGTGCCAGCAGCCCCCCCCGACAGGCCATGGAGGCCAACGTCCTGACTTTC.

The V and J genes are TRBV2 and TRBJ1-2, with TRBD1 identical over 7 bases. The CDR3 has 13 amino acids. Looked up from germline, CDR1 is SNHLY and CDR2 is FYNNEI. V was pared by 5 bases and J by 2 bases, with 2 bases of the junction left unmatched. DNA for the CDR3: TGTGCCAGCAGTTGGACAGGCAACTATGGCTACACCTTC. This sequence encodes CASSWTGNYGYTF.

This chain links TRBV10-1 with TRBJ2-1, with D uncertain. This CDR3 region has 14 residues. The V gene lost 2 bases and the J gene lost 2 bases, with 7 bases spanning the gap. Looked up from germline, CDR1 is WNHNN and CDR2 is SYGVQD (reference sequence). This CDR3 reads CASSESHTYNEQFF. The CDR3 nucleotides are TGCGCCAGCAGTGAGAGTCACACCTACAATGAGCAGTTCTTC.

CDR3 in amino acids: CASSQGTTGTENTGELFF. CDR3 DNA: TGTGCCAGCAGCCAAGGTACGACCGGGACAGAAAACACCGGGGAGCTGTTTTTT. This chain joins TRBV4-2 and TRBJ2-2; 7 bases agree with TRBD1. CDR1 and CDR2 from the germline V gene are LGHNA and YNFKEQ. Unmatched junction bases numbered 10, after V lost 1 base and J lost 2 bases. The CDR3 covers 18 residues.

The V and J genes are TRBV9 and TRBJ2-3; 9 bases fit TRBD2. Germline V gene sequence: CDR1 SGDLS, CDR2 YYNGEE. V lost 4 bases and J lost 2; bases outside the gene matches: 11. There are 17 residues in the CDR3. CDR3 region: CASSQRVAGGPTDTQYF. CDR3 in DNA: TGTGCCAGCAGCCAGCGGGTGGCGGGAGGGCCCACAGATACGCAGTATTTT.

The CDR3 loop is CASSLAGGTDTQYF. CDR3 coding DNA: TGTGCCAGCAGCTTAGCGGGGGGCACAGATACGCAGTATTTT. The gene calls are TRBV5-8 and TRBJ2-3; TRBD2 agrees at 8 bases. The germline V gene encodes CDR1 SGHTS and CDR2 YDEGEE. The CDR3 consists of 14 residues. V lost 2 bases to trimming and J lost 1 base; unmatched junction nucleotides: 0.

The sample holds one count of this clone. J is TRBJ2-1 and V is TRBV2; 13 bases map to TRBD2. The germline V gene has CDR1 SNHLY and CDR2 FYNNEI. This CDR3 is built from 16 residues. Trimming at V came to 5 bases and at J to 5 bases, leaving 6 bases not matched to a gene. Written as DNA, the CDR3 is TGTGCCAGCAGTCTACGCGGACTAGCGGGGGACAATGAGCAGTTCTTC. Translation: CASSLRGLAGDNEQFF.

This chain's CDR3 is CASSQEAQDLYYGYTF. DNA of the CDR3: TGCGCCAGCAGCCAAGAAGCCCAGGATCTCTACTATGGCTACACCTTC. The chain links TRBV4-1 to TRBJ1-2, with D unclear. V was cut by 0 bases and J by 3 bases, with 14 bases left in between. CDR1 MGHRA and CDR2 YSYEKL come from the germline V gene. The length of the CDR3 is 16 residues.